The clone carrying this TCR beta chain appeared many times. The data belong to a study of T cells in Graves' hyperthyroidism and ophthalmopathy. Germline V gives CDR1 MNHEY, CDR2 SMNVEV (reference sequence). The CDR3 contains 14 residues. Trimming removed 6 bases at V and 1 base at J, with 12 bases between. The TCR beta CDR3 regions underwent amplification using RNA transcripts as the source. The study used the HTBI primer set for a first-round RT-PCR of the TCR CDR3. MiXCR, applied by TCRdb to the multiplex PCR reads, yields one record per CDR3 protein. Of 650,000 to 850,000 distinct CDR3 sequences listed, around 20% are singletons. It was uncontrolled infection, other autoimmune disease, pregnancy or lactation that excluded patients.

The source of this sequence is a woman between 50 and 59 years old with Graves' hyperthyroidism that later progressed to Graves' ophthalmopathy. Sample: blood. The chain is built from TRBV27 and TRBJ1-1; D remains ambiguous. CDR3 DNA sequence: TGTGCCAGCAGCCCGACCTCGGGGAACACTGAAGCTTTCTTT. Amino acid sequence: CASSPTSGNTEAFF.